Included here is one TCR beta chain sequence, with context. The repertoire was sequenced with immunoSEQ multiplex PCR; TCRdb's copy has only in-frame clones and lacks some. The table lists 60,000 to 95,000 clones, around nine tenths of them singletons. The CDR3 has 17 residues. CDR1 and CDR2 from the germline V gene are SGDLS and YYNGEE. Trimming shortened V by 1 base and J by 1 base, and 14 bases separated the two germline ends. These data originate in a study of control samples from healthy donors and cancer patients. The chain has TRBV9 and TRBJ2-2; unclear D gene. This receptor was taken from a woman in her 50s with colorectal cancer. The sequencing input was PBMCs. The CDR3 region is CASSVSRAELNTGELFF. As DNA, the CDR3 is TGTGCCAGCAGCGTAAGTAGGGCCGAGCTGAACACCGGGGAGCTGTTTTTT.